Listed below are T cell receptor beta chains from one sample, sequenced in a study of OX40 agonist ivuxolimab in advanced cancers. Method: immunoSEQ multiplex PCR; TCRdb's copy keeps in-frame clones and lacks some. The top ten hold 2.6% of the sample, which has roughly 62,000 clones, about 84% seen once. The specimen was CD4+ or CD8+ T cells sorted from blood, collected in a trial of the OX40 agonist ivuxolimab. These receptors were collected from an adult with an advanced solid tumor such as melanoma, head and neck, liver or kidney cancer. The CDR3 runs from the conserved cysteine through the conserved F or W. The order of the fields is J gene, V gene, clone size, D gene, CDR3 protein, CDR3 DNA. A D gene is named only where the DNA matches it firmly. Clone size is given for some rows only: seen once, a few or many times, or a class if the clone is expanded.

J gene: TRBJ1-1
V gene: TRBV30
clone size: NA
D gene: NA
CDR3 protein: CAWSALTGEAFF
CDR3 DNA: TGTGCCTGGAGTGCCTTGACGGGGGAAGCTTTCTTT

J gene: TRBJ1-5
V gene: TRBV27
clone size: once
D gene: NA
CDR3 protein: CAVAGGYSNQPQHF
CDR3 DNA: TGTGCCGTCGCGGGGGGGTACAGCAATCAGCCCCAGCATTTT

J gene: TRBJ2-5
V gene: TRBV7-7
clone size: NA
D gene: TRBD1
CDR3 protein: CASSLAPTGVQETQYF
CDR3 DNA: TGTGCTAGCAGCTTAGCGCCGACAGGGGTTCAAGAGACCCAGTACTTC

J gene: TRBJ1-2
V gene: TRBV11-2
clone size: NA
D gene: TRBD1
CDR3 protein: CASRPRGTGRNYGYTF
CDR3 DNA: TGTGCCAGCAGGCCCCGTGGGACAGGGCGGAACTATGGCTACACCTTC

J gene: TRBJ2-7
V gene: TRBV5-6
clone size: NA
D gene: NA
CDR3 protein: CASSPPGAYEQYF
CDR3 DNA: TGTGCCAGCAGCCCCCCGGGGGCCTACGAGCAGTACTTC

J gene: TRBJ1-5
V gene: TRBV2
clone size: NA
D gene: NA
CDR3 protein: CASRPGPTESQPQHF
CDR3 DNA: TGTGCCAGCAGGCCCGGACCTACAGAGAGTCAGCCCCAGCATTTT

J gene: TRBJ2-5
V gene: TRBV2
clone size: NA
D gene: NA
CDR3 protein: CASSVEGFQETQYF
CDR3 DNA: TGTGCCAGCAGTGTCGAAGGGTTTCAAGAGACCCAGTACTTC

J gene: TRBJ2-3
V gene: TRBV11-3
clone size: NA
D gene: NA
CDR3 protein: CASSSLRSTDTQYF
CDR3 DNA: TGTGCCAGCAGCTCCCTGCGTTCCACAGATACGCAGTATTTT

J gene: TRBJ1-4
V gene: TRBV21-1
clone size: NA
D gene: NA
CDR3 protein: CASSRLGQKGEKLFF
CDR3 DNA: TGTGCCAGCAGCCGCTTGGGTCAAAAAGGCGAAAAACTGTTTTTT

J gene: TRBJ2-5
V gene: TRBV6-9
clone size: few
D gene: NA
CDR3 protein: CASSSPGVGVETQYF
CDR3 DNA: TGTGCCAGCAGTTCTCCGGGCGTCGGTGTAGAGACCCAGTACTTC

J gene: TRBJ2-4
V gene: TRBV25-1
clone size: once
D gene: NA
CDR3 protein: CASSEEGGKNIQYF
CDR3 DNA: TGTGCCAGCAGTGAGGAGGGCGGGAAAAACATTCAGTACTTC

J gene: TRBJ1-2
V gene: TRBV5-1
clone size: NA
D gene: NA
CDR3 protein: CASSLAGLHPGGYTF
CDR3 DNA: TGCGCCAGCAGCTTGGCCGGTTTGCATCCTGGCGGCTACACCTTC

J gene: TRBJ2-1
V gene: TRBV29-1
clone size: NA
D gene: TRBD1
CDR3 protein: CSVLTGGYFTNEQFF
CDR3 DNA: TGCAGCGTTCTAACAGGGGGCTACTTTACCAATGAGCAGTTCTTC

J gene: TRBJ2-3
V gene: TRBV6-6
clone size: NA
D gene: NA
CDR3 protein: CASSTTSDTQYF
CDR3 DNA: TGTGCCAGCAGTACAACTAGCGATACGCAGTATTTT

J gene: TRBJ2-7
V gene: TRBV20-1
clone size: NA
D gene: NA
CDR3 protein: CSATLYEQYF
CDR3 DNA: TGCAGTGCTACCCTCTACGAGCAGTACTTC

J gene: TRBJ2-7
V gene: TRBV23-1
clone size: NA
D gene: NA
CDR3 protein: CASPGILYEQYF
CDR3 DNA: TGCGCCAGCCCCGGGATCCTCTACGAGCAGTACTTC

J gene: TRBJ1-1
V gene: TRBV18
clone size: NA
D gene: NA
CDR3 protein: CASSPVLILENTEAFF
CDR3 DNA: TGTGCCAGCTCACCGGTCCTCATACTGGAGAACACTGAAGCTTTCTTT

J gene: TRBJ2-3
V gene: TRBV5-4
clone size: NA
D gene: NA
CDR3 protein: CASRPSPNTDTQYF
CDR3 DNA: TGTGCCAGCAGACCCTCGCCCAACACAGATACGCAGTATTTT

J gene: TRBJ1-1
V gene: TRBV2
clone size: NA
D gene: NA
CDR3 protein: CASCGAGGAVSAAFF
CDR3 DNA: TGTGCCAGCTGTGGGGCGGGGGGGGCAGTGTCTGCAGCTTTCTTT

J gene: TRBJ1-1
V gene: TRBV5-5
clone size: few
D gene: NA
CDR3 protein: CASSLLQNTEAFF
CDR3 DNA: TGTGCCAGCAGCTTGCTACAGAACACTGAAGCTTTCTTT

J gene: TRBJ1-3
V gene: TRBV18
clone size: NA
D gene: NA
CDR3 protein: CASSPAPKSTIYF
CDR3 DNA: TGTGCCAGCTCGCCGGCGCCTAAGTCCACCATATATTTT

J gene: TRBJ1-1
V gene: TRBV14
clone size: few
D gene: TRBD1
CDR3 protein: CASSQQGATEAFF
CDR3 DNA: TGTGCCAGCAGCCAACAGGGGGCCACTGAAGCTTTCTTT

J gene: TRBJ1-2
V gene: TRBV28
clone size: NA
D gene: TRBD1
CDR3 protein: CASSPGQGRGYTF
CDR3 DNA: TGTGCCAGCAGCCCAGGACAGGGGCGTGGCTACACCTTC

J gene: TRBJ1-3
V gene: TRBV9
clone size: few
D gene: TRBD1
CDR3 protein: CASSGQGVRNTIYF
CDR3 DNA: TGTGCCAGCAGCGGACAGGGTGTAAGAAACACCATATATTTT

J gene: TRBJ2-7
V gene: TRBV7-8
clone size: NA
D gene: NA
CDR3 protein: CASSQGRATEQYF
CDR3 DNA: TGTGCCAGCAGCCAAGGGCGGGCCACCGAGCAGTACTTC

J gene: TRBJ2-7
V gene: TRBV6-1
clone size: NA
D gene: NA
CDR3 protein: CASSLDPGPSYEQYF
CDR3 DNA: TGTGCCAGCAGTCTTGATCCGGGACCGTCCTACGAGCAGTACTTC

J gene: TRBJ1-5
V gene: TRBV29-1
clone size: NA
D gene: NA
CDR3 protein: CSVVTGNLNQPQHF
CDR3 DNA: TGCAGCGTTGTTACAGGCAACCTCAATCAGCCCCAGCATTTT

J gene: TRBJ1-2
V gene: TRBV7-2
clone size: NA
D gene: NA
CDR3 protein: CASSRGIVGGYTF
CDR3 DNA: TGTGCCAGCAGCCGGGGCATCGTGGGGGGCTACACCTTC

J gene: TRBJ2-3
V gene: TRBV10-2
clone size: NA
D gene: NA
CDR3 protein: CASRALRLVSTDTQYF
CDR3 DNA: TGCGCCAGCCGGGCCTTGAGGTTAGTCAGCACGGATACGCAGTATTTT

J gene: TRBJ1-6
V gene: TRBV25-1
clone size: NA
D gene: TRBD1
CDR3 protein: CASSGSLPGGDSPLHF
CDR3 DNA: TGTGCCAGCAGTGGGTCTCTACCAGGGGGAGATTCACCCCTCCACTTT

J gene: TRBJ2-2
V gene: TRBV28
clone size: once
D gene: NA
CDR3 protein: CASSFFGQGNTGELFF
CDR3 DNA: NA

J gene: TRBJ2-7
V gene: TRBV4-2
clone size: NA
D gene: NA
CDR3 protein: CASSQSRLLSYEQYF
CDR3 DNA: TGTGCCAGCAGCCAAAGCCGGCTTCTTTCCTACGAGCAGTACTTC

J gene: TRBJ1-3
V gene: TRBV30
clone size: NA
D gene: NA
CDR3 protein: CAWSVWGARGNTIYF
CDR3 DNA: TGTGCCTGGAGTGTATGGGGGGCGAGAGGAAACACCATATATTTT

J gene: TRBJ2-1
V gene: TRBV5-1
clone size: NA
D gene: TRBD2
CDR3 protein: CASSTGLADYNEQFF
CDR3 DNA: TGCGCCAGCAGCACCGGACTAGCGGACTACAATGAGCAGTTCTTC

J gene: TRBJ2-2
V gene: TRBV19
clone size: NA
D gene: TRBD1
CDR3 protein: CASKTQGARELFF
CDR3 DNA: TGTGCCAGTAAGACCCAGGGGGCTCGGGAGCTGTTTTTT

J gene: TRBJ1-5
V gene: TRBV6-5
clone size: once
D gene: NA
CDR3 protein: CASSYSIGANQPQHF
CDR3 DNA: TGTGCCAGCAGTTACTCGATAGGCGCTAATCAGCCCCAGCATTTT

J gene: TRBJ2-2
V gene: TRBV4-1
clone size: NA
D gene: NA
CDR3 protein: CASRDDTPSGTGELFF
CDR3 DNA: TGCGCCAGCAGGGATGATACGCCCTCGGGGACCGGGGAGCTGTTTTTT

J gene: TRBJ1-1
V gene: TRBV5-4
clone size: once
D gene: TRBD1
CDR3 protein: CASSVYRGSATEAFF
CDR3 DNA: TGTGCCAGCAGCGTATACAGGGGGAGTGCCACTGAAGCTTTCTTT

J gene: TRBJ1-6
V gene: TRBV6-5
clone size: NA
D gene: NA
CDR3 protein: CASSYKTGRSPLHF
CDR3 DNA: TGTGCCAGCAGTTACAAGACCGGTCGATCACCCCTCCACTTT

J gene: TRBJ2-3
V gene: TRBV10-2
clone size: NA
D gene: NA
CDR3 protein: CASRGLSENTDTQYF
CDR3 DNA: TGCGCCAGCAGGGGGTTATCGGAGAACACAGATACGCAGTATTTT

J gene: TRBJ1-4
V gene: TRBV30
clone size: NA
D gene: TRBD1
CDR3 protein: CAWARGQANEKLFF
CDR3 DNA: TGTGCCTGGGCCCGGGGACAGGCTAATGAAAAACTGTTTTTT

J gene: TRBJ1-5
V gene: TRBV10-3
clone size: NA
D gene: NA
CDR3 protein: CAQASAPRPQHF
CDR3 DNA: TGTGCCCAAGCAAGTGCCCCGAGGCCCCAGCATTTT

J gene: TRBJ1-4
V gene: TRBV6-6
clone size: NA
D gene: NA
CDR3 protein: CASSYSSGGVNEKLFF
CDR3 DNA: TGTGCCAGCAGTTACTCGAGTGGGGGGGTTAATGAAAAACTGTTTTTT

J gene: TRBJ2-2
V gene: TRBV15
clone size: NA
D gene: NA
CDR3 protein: CATSRDYSMVGELFF
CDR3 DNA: TGTGCCACCAGCAGAGATTATAGTATGGTCGGGGAGCTGTTTTTT

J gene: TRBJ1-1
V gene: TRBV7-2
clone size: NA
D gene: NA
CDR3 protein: CASSPESWRSTEAFF
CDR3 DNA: TGTGCCAGCAGCCCCGAGTCCTGGCGGAGCACTGAAGCTTTCTTT

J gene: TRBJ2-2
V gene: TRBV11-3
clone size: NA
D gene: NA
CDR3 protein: CASSLGEGFGTGELFF
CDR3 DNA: TGTGCCAGCAGCTTAGGCGAGGGATTCGGAACCGGGGAGCTGTTTTTT

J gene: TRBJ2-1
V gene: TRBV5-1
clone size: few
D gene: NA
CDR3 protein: CASSLVALTNEQFF
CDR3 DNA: TGCGCCAGCAGCTTGGTCGCTCTTACAAATGAGCAGTTCTTC

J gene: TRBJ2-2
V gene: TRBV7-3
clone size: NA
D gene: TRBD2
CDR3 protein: CASSSLAGGPTGELFF
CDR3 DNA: TGTGCCAGCAGCTCCCTAGCGGGGGGCCCAACCGGGGAGCTGTTTTTT

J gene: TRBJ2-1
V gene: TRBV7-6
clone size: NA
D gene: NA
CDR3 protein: CASSFPSAGQQFF
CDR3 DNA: TGTGCCAGCAGCTTTCCGTCCGCAGGACAGCAGTTCTTC

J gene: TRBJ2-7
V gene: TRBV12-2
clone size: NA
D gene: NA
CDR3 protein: CAYRRSHEQYF
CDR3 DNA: TGTGCCTACCGAAGGTCGCACGAGCAGTACTTC

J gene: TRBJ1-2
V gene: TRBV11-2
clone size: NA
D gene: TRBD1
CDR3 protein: CASSSDRGRNYGYTF
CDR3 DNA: TGTGCCAGCAGCTCGGACAGGGGGAGAAACTATGGCTACACCTTC

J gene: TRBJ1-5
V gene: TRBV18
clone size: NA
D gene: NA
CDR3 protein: CASSPGAGDNQPQHF
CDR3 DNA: TGTGCCAGCTCACCAGGAGCGGGGGACAATCAGCCCCAGCATTTT